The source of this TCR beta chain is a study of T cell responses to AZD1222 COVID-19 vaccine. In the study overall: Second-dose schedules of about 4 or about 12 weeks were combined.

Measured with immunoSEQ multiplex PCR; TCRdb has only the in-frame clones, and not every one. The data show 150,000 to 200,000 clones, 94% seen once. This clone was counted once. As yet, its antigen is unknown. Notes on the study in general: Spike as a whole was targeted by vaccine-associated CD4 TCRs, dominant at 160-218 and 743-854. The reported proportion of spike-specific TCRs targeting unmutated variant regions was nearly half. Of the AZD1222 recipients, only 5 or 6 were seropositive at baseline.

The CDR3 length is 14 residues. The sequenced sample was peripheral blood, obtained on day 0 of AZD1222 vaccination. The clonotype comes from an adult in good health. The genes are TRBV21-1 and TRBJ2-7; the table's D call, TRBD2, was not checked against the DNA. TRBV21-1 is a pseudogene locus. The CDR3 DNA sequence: TGTGCCAGCAACGAATACGGGTTATCCTACGAGCAGTACTTC. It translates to CASNEYGLSYEQYF.